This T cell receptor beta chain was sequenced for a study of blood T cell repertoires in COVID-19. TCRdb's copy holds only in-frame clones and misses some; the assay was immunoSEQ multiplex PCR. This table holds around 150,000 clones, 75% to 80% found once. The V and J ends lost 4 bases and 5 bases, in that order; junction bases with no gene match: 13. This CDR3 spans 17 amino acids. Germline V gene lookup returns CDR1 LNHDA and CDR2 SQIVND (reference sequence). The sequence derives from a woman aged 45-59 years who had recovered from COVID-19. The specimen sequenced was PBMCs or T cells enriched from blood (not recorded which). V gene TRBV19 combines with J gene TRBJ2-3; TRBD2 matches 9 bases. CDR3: CASSTRRLAGRGDTQYF. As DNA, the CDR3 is TGTGCCAGTAGTACCCGCCGTCTAGCGGGGAGAGGAGATACGCAGTATTTT.